Below, 17 T cell receptor beta chains from the same sample are listed, as sequenced in a study of blood T cell repertoires in COVID-19. Sequencing used immunoSEQ multiplex PCR; TCRdb keeps in-frame clones, though not all of them. The sample lists over 200,000 clones, over 75% occurring once. The sequenced sample was peripheral blood. These receptor sequences come from a man aged 40-50 years with active or convalescent COVID-19.

The CDR3 loop is CASSFSGESGYEQYF. CDR3 in DNA: TGTGCCAGTAGTTTCTCAGGGGAGTCCGGCTACGAGCAGTACTTC. This sequence joins TRBV19 and TRBJ2-7; the D gene is possibly TRBD1 (6 bases). Germline CDR1 LNHDA, CDR2 SQIVND (reference sequence). Between the trimmed V and J ends, which lost 5 bases and 3 bases, there was a span of 17 bases. This CDR3 has 15 residues.

The rearrangement links TRBV20-1 to TRBJ1-6; 9 positions match TRBD1. The junction had 9 bases not matched to a gene; V was cut back by 4 bases and J by 8 bases. This CDR3 has 15 residues. Germline values: CDR1 DFQATT, CDR2 SNEGSKA (reference sequence). CDR3 protein: CSANDAGTGHSPLHF. The DNA for the CDR3 is TGCAGTGCTAATGACGCCGGGACAGGGCATTCACCCCTCCACTTT.

This chain connects TRBV7-2 to TRBJ1-3, with D unclear. Germline CDR1 is SGHTA and CDR2 is FQGNSA. Between the trimmed V and J ends, which lost 1 base and 4 bases, there was a span of 20 bases. The CDR3 runs to 18 residues. CDR3 region: CASSLVLWAPRSGNTIYF. As DNA, the CDR3 is TGTGCCAGCAGCTTAGTGCTATGGGCCCCACGCAGCGGAAACACCATATATTTT.

This clone was counted once. The chain carries TRBV6-5 and TRBJ2-5, with TRBD1 identical over 11 bases. Trimming cost V 2 bases and J 4 bases; bases outside gene matches: 3. The CDR3 length is 15 residues. CDR1 and CDR2 (germline): MNHEY, SVGAGI. CDR3 sequence: CASSYLDRGRETQYF. The DNA for the CDR3 is TGTGCCAGCAGTTACCTGGACAGGGGGCGAGAGACCCAGTACTTC.

The V and J genes are TRBV21-1 and TRBJ2-7; the table's D call of TRBD2 was not tested on the DNA. TRBV21-1 is a pseudogene. The CDR3 totals 19 residues. CDR3 region: CASSSFTPGLAPQTYEQYF. CDR3 DNA: TGTGCCAGCAGCTCCTTCACCCCGGGACTAGCGCCGCAAACCTACGAGCAGTACTTC.

The chain is built from TRBV5-1 and TRBJ2-7, with 8 bases lining up with TRBD1. The CDR3 loop spans 15 amino acids. Unmatched junction bases numbered 4, after V lost 0 bases and J lost 2 bases. From germline, CDR1 is SGHRS and CDR2 YFSETQ. CDR3 coding DNA: TGCGCCAGCAGCTTGGGGGCAGGGGGCCCCTACGAGCAGTACTTC. Its translation: CASSLGAGGPYEQYF.

The chain links TRBV24-1 to TRBJ2-3, with a tentative D call TRBD2 (5 bases). The CDR3 is made up of 15 amino acids. The V gene's germline CDR1 is KGHDR and CDR2 SFDVKD. The V gene lost 3 bases and the J gene lost 2 bases, with 11 bases spanning the gap. The CDR3 DNA follows: TGTGCCACCAGTGATAGAGGGCAGAACACAGATACGCAGTATTTT. This codes for CATSDRGQNTDTQYF.

The genes are TRBV2 and TRBJ1-2; D not certain. The CDR3 has 15 amino acids. Trimming took 1 base from V and 8 from J, leaving 17 bases between them. From germline, CDR1 is SNHLY and CDR2 FYNNEI. CDR3: CASSEGDFSAGGYTF. The CDR3 nucleotides are TGTGCCAGCAGTGAAGGAGACTTTTCGGCGGGAGGCTACACCTTC.

This clone was observed once. The chain combines TRBV6-5 with TRBJ1-4; no clear D. V gave up 6 bases and J gave up 0 bases, with 11 bases separating them. Germline CDR1 MNHEY, CDR2 SVGAGI. The CDR3 is 15 residues long. The CDR3 spells CASRPHQATNEKLFF. The CDR3 DNA is TGTGCCAGCAGGCCTCACCAGGCAACTAATGAAAAACTGTTTTTT.

The V call is TRBV19, the J call TRBJ1-1; a possible D gene is TRBD1 (6 bases). The CDR3 totals 15 residues. Germline CDR1 is LNHDA and CDR2 is SQIVND (reference sequence). V was pared by 7 bases and J by 5 bases, with 20 bases between. In DNA, the CDR3 is TGTGCCAGTAACCCGAACAGGGAACAAAGGACTGAAGCTTTCTTT. Residues: CASNPNREQRTEAFF. Variable domain in full (rest from reference TRBV19 and TRBJ1-1): DGGITQSPKYLFRKEGQNVTLSCEQNLNHDAMYWYRQDPGQGLRLIYYSQIVNDFQKGDIAEGYSVSREKKESFPLTVTSAQKNPTAFYLCASNPNREQRTEAFFGQGTRLTVV.

V usage is TRBV11-1 and J usage is TRBJ2-5; 7 bases agree with TRBD1. CDR3 size: 14 residues. Trimming took 0 bases from V and 4 from J; bases not matched to a gene: 2. In germline, CDR1 is SGHAT, CDR2 FQDESV (reference sequence). The chain's CDR3 is CASSLANRGETQYF. Written as DNA, the CDR3 is TGTGCCAGCAGCTTAGCAAACAGGGGAGAGACCCAGTACTTC. The whole variable domain, filled in from reference TRBV11-1 and TRBJ2-5, reads EAEVAQSPRYKITEKSQAVAFWCDPISGHATLYWYRQILGQGPELLVQFQDESVVDDSQLPKDRFSAERLKGVDSTLKIQPAELGDSAMYLCASSLANRGETQYFGPGTRLLVL.

This chain links TRBV29-1 with TRBJ1-2; 10 positions agree with TRBD1. The CDR3 has 17 residues. Germline lookup yields CDR1 SQVTM and CDR2 ANQGSEA. V gave up 5 bases and J gave up 7 bases; unmatched junction bases: 19. The CDR3 spells CSVPRLGGQGPRGGYTF. CDR3 sequence (DNA): TGCAGCGTTCCCCGCCTTGGGGGACAGGGGCCTAGAGGTGGCTACACCTTC.

This clone has a handful of counts. V usage is TRBV12-5 and J usage is TRBJ2-2, with no clear D. The CDR3 runs to 13 residues. Germline CDR1 LGHNT, CDR2 FRNRAP. V was clipped by 5 bases and J by 6 bases, with 10 bases between them. This chain's CDR3 is CASGPDNPGELFF. DNA for the CDR3: TGTGCTAGTGGTCCCGACAATCCCGGGGAGCTGTTTTTT. The variable domain in full, completed from reference TRBV12-5 and TRBJ2-2, reads DARVTQTPRHKVTEMGQEVTMRCQPILGHNTVFWYRQTMMQGLELLAYFRNRAPLDDSGMPKDRFSAEMPDATLATLKIQPSEPRDSAVYFCASGPDNPGELFFGEGSRLTVL.

The chain combines TRBV6-5 with TRBJ1-6; tentative D call: TRBD1 (6 bases). The CDR3 extends over 14 amino acids. Per germline, CDR1 MNHEY and CDR2 SVGAGI. Deletions cut 6 bases from V and 9 bases from J, with 15 bases between. CDR3 DNA sequence: TGTGCCAGCAGGTTGGGTTCCAGGGGTTCACCCCTCCACTTT. The encoded protein is CASRLGSRGSPLHF.

The chain is built from TRBV19 and TRBJ1-2, with D possibly being TRBD1 (5 bases). Germline CDR1 is LNHDA and CDR2 is SQIVND (reference sequence). This CDR3 is 12 amino acids long. V was trimmed by 3 bases and J by 8 bases, leaving 10 bases between them. CDR3 nucleotides: TGTGCCAGTAGTATGTCGGGGGACGGCTACACCTTC. Protein sequence: CASSMSGDGYTF.

The chain joins TRBV11-2 to TRBJ1-3, with D hard to call. CDR3 size: 16 residues. V was cut by 4 bases and J by 0 bases, with 13 bases left in between. Germline CDR1 is SGHAT and CDR2 is FQNNGV. CDR3 coding DNA: TGTGCCAGCAGCTCCCCCTCCGGTTTCTCTGGAAACACCATATATTTT. As protein: CASSSPSGFSGNTIYF.

The chain combines TRBV5-1 with TRBJ2-3, with 8 bases lining up with TRBD2. With V trimmed by 4 bases and J by 2 bases, 9 bases remained unmatched. Germline CDR1 is SGHRS and CDR2 is YFSETQ. The CDR3 sequence is 16 residues long. CDR3 sequence reads: CASSLTAGVTTDTQYF. CDR3 in DNA: TGCGCCAGCAGCCTAACAGCGGGGGTTACCACAGATACGCAGTATTTT. The full variable domain, completed using reference TRBV5-1 and TRBJ2-3, is KAGVTQTPRYLIKTRGQQVTLSCSPISGHRSVSWYQQTPGQGLQFLFEYFSETQRNKGNFPGRFSGRQFSNSRSEMNVSTLELGDSALYLCASSLTAGVTTDTQYFGPGTRLTVL.